The 27 T cell receptor beta chains given below trace back to one sample, sequenced in a study of T cell repertoires in cytomegalovirus infection (dated by TCRdb to between 2018 and 2021). The run used an Illumina HiSeq 1500. The public sequencing data were trimmed at Q25 with fastp and processed into clonotypes with MiXCR by TCRdb, which kept only in-frame beta chains. CDR3 protein sequences are deduplicated, and each keeps its most common genes and DNA. Across this sample there are more than 250,000 distinct CDR3 sequences, with approximately 25% seen only once. Clones ranked in the top ten supply approximately 12% of the sample. The treatment or condition label of this sample denotes: in vitro stimulation with specific CMV peptide epitopes to enrich CMV-specific T cells. Antigens for these TCRs are unknown. This sample comprised cultured PBMCs, obtained from culture after CMV antigen stimulation. The receptor set was obtained from a human donor in good health (CMV status not recorded). Some clones in this sample may be carry-over from other donors' samples.

This clonotype was seen only a few times. The chain uses TRBV19 and TRBJ2-7; tentative D call: TRBD2 (5 bases). V lost 8 bases to trimming and J lost 3 bases, with 20 bases between them. The CDR3 consists of 15 residues. Germline CDR1 LNHDA, CDR2 SQIVND (reference sequence). This CDR3 reads CASEPSCQRYYEQYV. CDR3 bases: TGTGCCAGTGAACCTAGCTGCCAACGATACTACGAGCAGTACGTC.

This clonotype was recorded a few times. The chain couples TRBV5-6 to TRBJ2-7; D unresolved. Germline CDR1 SGHDT, CDR2 YYEEEE. V gave up 0 bases and J gave up 2 bases, with 12 bases separating them. This CDR3 has 15 amino acids. CDR3 nucleotides: TGTGCCAGCAGCTTGGCCGGCCAGGCTCCCTACGAGCAGTACTTC. It specifies CASSLAGQAPYEQYF. Full variable domain (outside the CDR3, taken from reference TRBV5-6 and TRBJ2-7): DAGVTQSPTHLIKTRGQQVTLRCSPKSGHDTVSWYQQALGQGPQFIFQYYEEEERQRGNFPDRFSGHQFPNYSSELNVNALLLGDSALYLCASSLAGQAPYEQYFGPGTRLTVT.

A few counts support this clonotype. V and J are TRBV7-9 and TRBJ1-1; D is uncertain. The germline V and J ends were trimmed by 8 bases and 6 bases, with 13 bases remaining between them. Germline loops: CDR1 SEHNR, CDR2 FQNEAQ (reference sequence). CDR3 length: 12 residues. The DNA of the CDR3 is TGTGCCAGCCATGTTCCCGGGCCTGAAGCTTTCTTT. Translated, it gives CASHVPGPEAFF. The full variable domain, rest sourced from reference TRBV7-9 and TRBJ1-1, is DTGVSQNPRHKITKRGQNVTFRCDPISEHNRLYWYRQTLGQGPEFLTYFQNEAQLEKSRLLSDRFSAERPKGSFSTLEIQRTEQGDSAMYLCASHVPGPEAFFGQGTRLTVV.

This clonotype was picked up a small number of times. The chain links TRBV7-9 to TRBJ2-4, with 9 bases identical to TRBD2. J was trimmed by 2 bases and V by 3 bases; bases with no gene match: 14. Germline V lookup: CDR1 SEHNR, CDR2 FQNEAQ (reference sequence). The CDR3 covers 19 residues. The CDR3 spells CASSFQGVAGALSKNIQYF. The CDR3 bases are TGTGCCAGCAGCTTCCAAGGAGTAGCGGGAGCCCTCTCCAAAAACATTCAGTACTTC.

The chain is built from TRBV7-8 and TRBJ2-2; 9 bases map to TRBD2. There are 20 residues in the CDR3. Germline lookup yields CDR1 SGHVS and CDR2 FQNEAQ. Trimming took 1 base from V and 0 from J; bases not matched to a gene: 12. The CDR3 spells CASSLVVVAGGPANTGELFF. The CDR3 nucleotides read TGTGCCAGCAGCTTAGTAGTGGTGGCGGGAGGGCCCGCGAACACCGGGGAGCTGTTTTTT. Using reference TRBV7-8 and TRBJ2-2 for the parts outside the CDR3, the full variable domain is GAGVSQSPRYKVAKRGQDVALRCDPISGHVSLFWYQQALGQGPEFLTYFQNEAQLDKSGLPSDRFFAERPEGSVSTLKIQRTQQEDSAVYLCASSLVVVAGGPANTGELFFGEGSRLTVL.

This clonotype was observed many times. V is TRBV11-3 and J is TRBJ2-5, with 8 bases that match TRBD2. The CDR3 loop spans 16 amino acids. Trimming cost V 3 bases and J 4 bases; bases outside gene matches: 10. CDR1 is SGHNT and CDR2 is YENEEA in the germline V gene. The CDR3: CASSLWHGRAGETQYF. CDR3 nucleotide sequence: TGTGCCAGCAGCTTGTGGCACGGGAGGGCCGGAGAGACCCAGTACTTC.

The CDR3 sequence: CASSADSNTGELFF. CDR3 nucleotides: TGTGCCAGCTCCGCGGATTCGAACACCGGGGAGCTGTTTTTT. V usage is TRBV6-8 and J usage is TRBJ2-2; the D is unclear. The CDR3 covers 14 residues. Germline CDR1 and CDR2: MNHGY and SAAAGT. Trimming left V 8 bases short and J 0 bases short, with 10 bases between.

This clonotype was counted at least ten times. The gene calls are TRBV7-2 and TRBJ1-5, with no clear D. Germline assignment: CDR1 SGHTA and CDR2 FQGNSA. CDR3 length: 15 amino acids. Deletions cut 1 base from V and 4 bases from J, with 11 bases between. The CDR3 spells CASSLGIGYNQPQHF. The DNA of the CDR3 is TGTGCCAGCAGCTTAGGGATAGGTTATAATCAGCCCCAGCATTTT.

This clonotype was seen a few times. The V gene is TRBV15, the J gene TRBJ1-1, with D hard to call. Per germline, CDR1 LNHNV and CDR2 YYDKDF (reference sequence). The CDR3 covers 15 residues. The V end lost 0 bases, the J end lost 0 bases, and 8 bases lay between the germline ends. The CDR3 DNA sequence: TGTGCCACCAGCAGAGAGCTGGGTTTGAACACTGAAGCTTTCTTT. Translation: CATSRELGLNTEAFF.

This clonotype has more than one count but fewer than ten. The V call is TRBV7-3, the J call TRBJ2-3; D not certain. The length of the CDR3 is 15 residues. Trimming pared 2 bases from V and 6 bases from J, leaving 15 bases between. The germline gives CDR1 SGHTA, CDR2 FQGTGA. The CDR3 sequence is CASSLYSMASDTQYF. As DNA, the CDR3 is TGTGCCAGCAGCTTATACTCTATGGCTTCCGATACGCAGTATTTT.

This clonotype was found many times. V is TRBV7-2 and J is TRBJ1-1, with no clear D. Germline CDR1 and CDR2: SGHTA and FQGNSA. Trimming cost V 8 bases and J 4 bases, with 11 bases left between them. CDR3 length: 12 residues. The CDR3 sequence: CASGSTVTEAFF. DNA for the CDR3: TGTGCCAGCGGTTCGACGGTCACTGAAGCTTTCTTT.

This clonotype was observed many times. The V call is TRBV7-8, the J call TRBJ1-4; D ambiguous. Germline V gene lookup returns CDR1 SGHVS and CDR2 FQNEAQ. V was shortened by 4 bases and J by 8 bases, with 8 bases between the two germline ends. This CDR3 spans 12 amino acids. The CDR3 nucleotides are TGTGCCAGCAGCTCCCTAGGGGAAAAACTGTTTTTT. It translates to CASSSLGEKLFF.

This clonotype was seen at least ten times. J is TRBJ2-7 and V is TRBV7-9, with 8 nucleotides matching TRBD1. Germline-derived CDR1 and CDR2 are SEHNR and FQNEAQ (reference sequence). The CDR3 extends over 14 amino acids. Trimming cost V 5 bases and J 3 bases; bases outside gene matches: 6. CDR3 DNA sequence: TGTGCCAGCAGCCACCGGACAGGGTTCTACGAGCAGTACTTC. Translated, it gives CASSHRTGFYEQYF.

The CDR3 nucleotides read TGTGCCAGCAGTGATCCGGAAGAAGAGACCCAGTACTTC. Amino acid sequence: CASSDPEEETQYF. The chain employs TRBV2 and TRBJ2-5; D ambiguous. The ends were cut back, 3 bases at V and 3 bases at J, with 8 bases in the middle. The germline V gene encodes CDR1 SNHLY and CDR2 FYNNEI. CDR3 length equals 13 residues.

This clonotype has more than one count but fewer than ten. The chain has TRBV7-4 and TRBJ2-5; D is unclear. V lost 3 bases, J lost 0 bases, and 8 bases lay in between. The germline CDR1 and CDR2 sequences are SGHVT and SQSDAQ. This CDR3 contains 14 residues. The CDR3 coding sequence is TGTGCCAGCAGCTTCGGCCAACACCAAGAGACCCAGTACTTC. Its protein is CASSFGQHQETQYF.

The chain has TRBV7-8 and TRBJ1-4; tentative D call: TRBD1 (5 bases). The CDR3 is made up of 16 amino acids. CDR1 and CDR2 (germline): SGHVS, FQNEAQ. The V end was cut by 1 base, the J end by 3 bases, with 12 bases between. The CDR3 DNA follows: TGTGCCAGCAGCTTAGTGGAGGGGCGGGCTAATGAAAAACTGTTTTTT. It specifies CASSLVEGRANEKLFF.

A few counts support this clonotype. The V call is TRBV20-1, the J call TRBJ2-3; tentatively, D is TRBD2 (5 bases). This CDR3 has 15 amino acids. Germline CDR1 DFQATT, CDR2 SNEGSKA (reference sequence). Trimming removed 3 bases from V and 10 bases from J, with 23 bases in between. This chain's CDR3 is CSARARRPSGNPQYF. Written as DNA, the CDR3 is TGCAGTGCTAGGGCTAGGAGGCCCTCTGGAAACCCGCAGTATTTT.

This clonotype occurred many times. This chain links TRBV7-8 with TRBJ2-1, with TRBD2 matching over 9 bases. This CDR3 has 18 residues. V lost 4 bases to trimming and J lost 3 bases; unmatched junction nucleotides: 13. Per the germline V gene, CDR1 is SGHVS and CDR2 is FQNEAQ. Here the CDR3 reads CASSSGLLGLASYNEQFF. Here the CDR3 DNA reads TGTGCCAGCAGCTCAGGACTACTCGGACTAGCGAGCTACAATGAGCAGTTCTTC.

This clonotype was counted a few times. This sequence joins TRBV12-3 or TRBV12-4 and TRBJ1-2, with 8 positions matching TRBD1. The CDR3 totals 14 residues. V dropped 4 bases and J dropped 4; count of bases not matched to a gene: 5. The CDR3 DNA sequence: TGTGCCAGCAGTTCGGACAGGGACGGCTATGGCTACACCTTC. Protein: CASSSDRDGYGYTF.

This clonotype was seen a handful of times. This sequence joins TRBV6-1 and TRBJ2-7, with D possibly TRBD1 on 6 matching bases. Germline loops: CDR1 MNHNS, CDR2 SASEGT. The CDR3 extends over 11 amino acids. The V and J ends lost 9 bases and 6 bases respectively, with 12 bases between them. The CDR3 spells CASQQGSEQYV. The CDR3 DNA reads as TGTGCCAGTCAACAGGGCTCCGAGCAGTACGTC.

This clonotype was seen at least ten times. The J gene is TRBJ1-1, the V gene TRBV6-2 or TRBV6-3, with D unresolved. Per the germline V gene, CDR1 is MNHEY and CDR2 is SVGEGT. The V gene lost 6 bases and the J gene lost 1 base, with 9 bases spanning the gap. This CDR3 has 13 residues. CDR3 nucleotides: TGTGCCAGCAGCAAGACGGGGAACACTGAAGCTTTCTTT. It encodes CASSKTGNTEAFF.

This clonotype came up many times. The rearrangement uses TRBV7-2 and TRBJ1-4; TRBD1 matches 7 bases. The germline CDR1 and CDR2 sequences are SGHTA and FQGNSA. There are 15 residues in the CDR3. V lost 1 base and J lost 8; bases outside the gene matches: 7. CDR3 coding DNA: TGTGCCAGCAGCTTAGGAGCAGGGGGTAGCGAAAAACTGTTTTTT. It codes for CASSLGAGGSEKLFF. Complete variable domain (other parts from reference TRBV7-2 and TRBJ1-4): GAGVSQSPSNKVTEKGKDVELRCDPISGHTALYWYRQSLGQGLEFLIYFQGNSAPDKSGLPSDRFSAERTGGSVSTLTIQRTQQEDSAVYLCASSLGAGGSEKLFFGSGTQLSVL.

CDR3 in amino acids: CASRNSGNTIYF. The CDR3 region has the DNA TGTGCCAGCAGGAACTCTGGAAACACCATATATTTT. The V gene is TRBV12-3 or TRBV12-4, the J gene TRBJ1-3; D is ambiguous. The V end lost 6 bases, the J end lost 0 bases, and 3 bases lay between the germline ends. The CDR3 contains 12 residues.

This clonotype has at least ten counts. The chain joins TRBV12-3 or TRBV12-4 to TRBJ2-7; the match to TRBD1 covers 8 bases. The CDR3 contains 14 residues. V lost 7 bases and J lost 4; bases outside the gene matches: 9. CDR3 region: CASTRTGNKYEQYF. The CDR3, as DNA: TGTGCCAGCACCAGGACAGGGAATAAGTACGAGCAGTACTTC.

This clonotype was seen at least ten times. The J gene is TRBJ2-7, the V gene TRBV7-8; 13 bases agree with TRBD2. CDR3 length equals 17 residues. Germline V CDR1 and CDR2: SGHVS, FQNEAQ. V lost 3 bases, J lost 1 base, and 6 bases stayed unmatched. The CDR3 loop reads CASSLGTSGMFSYEQYF. In DNA, the CDR3 is TGTGCCAGCAGCTTGGGGACTAGCGGGATGTTTTCCTACGAGCAGTACTTC.

The rearrangement links TRBV5-1 to TRBJ2-7, with 7 positions matching TRBD1. The germline CDR1 and CDR2 sequences are SGHRS and YFSETQ. V shed 0 bases, J shed 1 base, and the junction held 4 bases outside the gene matches. The CDR3 spans 15 residues. The CDR3 coding sequence is TGCGCCAGCAGCTTGGAAGGGGGCCCGTCCTACGAGCAGTACTTC. It translates to CASSLEGGPSYEQYF.

This clonotype appeared a few times. This chain connects TRBV7-3 to TRBJ2-1, with a tentative D call TRBD2 (5 bases). The V gene lost 5 bases and the J gene lost 9 bases, with 11 bases spanning the gap. CDR1 is SGHTA, CDR2 FQGTGA, per germline. The CDR3 is made up of 12 amino acids. As DNA, the CDR3 is TGTGCCAGCAGCAAGACTAATGGTGAGCAGTTCTTC. This sequence encodes CASSKTNGEQFF.